A selection of T cell receptor beta chains follows, all from one sample in a study of T-cell memory formation after mild COVID-19. TCRdb recomputed calls from the 5' RACE reads with MiXCR, one row per CDR3 protein. The sample lists some 600,000 distinct CDR3 sequences; around 15% were seen once. Sequences were obtained from PBMCs or a T cell subset sorted from them (not recorded which). The receptors come from an adult woman who had mild COVID-19 (a few samples of this study predate the infection). Cell type and time point are not known. Each CDR3 is given with its conserved first and last residue. Each record gives: V gene, D gene, J gene, CDR3 length, clone size, CDR3 DNA, CDR3 protein. The D gene is left open where the match is weak. The size field is filled for only some rows; it gives once, few, many or a size class.

TRBV5-1,.,TRBJ1-4,15,.,TGCGCCAGCAGCTTGGCTCCGGGACGGAATGAAAAACTGTTTTTT,CASSLAPGRNEKLFF
TRBV27,.,TRBJ1-2,14,.,TGTGCCAGCAGTTTATCGGCTACAGGGTATGGCTACACCTTC,CASSLSATGYGYTF
TRBV4-3,.,TRBJ1-4,14,few,TGCGCCAGCAGCCAAGAGTCCGGTAATGAAAAACTGTTTTTT,CASSQESGNEKLFF
TRBV5-1,TRBD1,TRBJ2-2,15,many,TGCGCCAGCAGCCCTGGGACAGCGAACACCGGGGAGCTGTTTTTT,CASSPGTANTGELFF
TRBV6-5,TRBD1,TRBJ2-1,18,few,TGTGCCAGCAGCTGGGCCCTCCCAGGGGGAAAGTTGAGGAATGAGCAGTTCTTC,CASSWALPGGKLRNEQFF
TRBV6-5,.,TRBJ1-2,15,many,TGTGCCAGCAGTTCAACCGCGGGGCTTAACTATGGCTACACCTTC,CASSSTAGLNYGYTF
TRBV19,TRBD2,TRBJ2-7,13,many,TGTGCCAGTACCACTTGGGAGGGCGGCGAGCAGTACTTC,CASTTWEGGEQYF
TRBV5-1,.,TRBJ2-2,15,.,TGCGCCAGCAGCTCCGATCGGTTGAACACCGGGGAGCTGTTTTTT,CASSSDRLNTGELFF
TRBV2,.,TRBJ1-1,13,.,TGTGCCAGCAGTCCAGGCCAGACGGCTGAAGCTTTCTTT,CASSPGQTAEAFF
TRBV2,.,TRBJ2-3,12,few,TGTGCCAGCAGTATTGGGCCGGATACGCAGTATTTT,CASSIGPDTQYF
TRBV12-5,TRBD1,TRBJ2-1,14,few,TGTGCTATCACCACCGGGACAGGGAACGATGAGCAGTTCTTC,CAITTGTGNDEQFF
TRBV28,.,TRBJ2-1,13,few,TGTGCCAGCAGGGTGAGCTCCTACAATGAGCAGTTCTTC,CASRVSSYNEQFF
TRBV24-1,.,TRBJ1-2,12,few,TGTGCCACCAGTGTCCAGGGCTATGGCTACACCTTC,CATSVQGYGYTF
TRBV11-2,.,TRBJ1-1,12,few,TGTGCCAGCAGCTTAAGTCATACTGAAGCTTTCTTT,CASSLSHTEAFF
TRBV19,.,TRBJ1-1,13,.,TGTGCCAGTAGTATTCTTATGAACACTGAAGCTTTCTTT,CASSILMNTEAFF
TRBV27,.,TRBJ1-1,14,.,TGTGCCAGCAGTTTATACAGCGCCTCGGCGGGAGCTTTCTTT,CASSLYSASAGAFF
TRBV15,TRBD1,TRBJ1-1,16,.,TGTGCCACCAATCAGGACAGGTCACCCTTGAACACTGAAGCTTTCTTT,CATNQDRSPLNTEAFF
TRBV5-6,.,TRBJ1-6,16,few,TGTGCCAGCAGCTTGGGACCGAGCTCCTATAATTCACCCCTCCACTTT,CASSLGPSSYNSPLHF
TRBV29-1,.,TRBJ2-7,11,few,TGCAGCGCCAGGGGAGGTAGCGAGCAGTACTTC,CSARGGSEQYF
TRBV5-4,.,TRBJ2-3,14,few,TGTGCCAGCAGGAAGCAGGGAAGCACAGATACGCAGTATTTT,CASRKQGSTDTQYF
TRBV7-6,.,TRBJ1-6,16,few,TGTGCCAGCAGCTTAGCGTGGGACCGAATGAATTCACCCCTCCACTTT,CASSLAWDRMNSPLHF
TRBV24-1,TRBD2,TRBJ2-1,15,.,TGTGCCACCAGTTCCAGCGGGAGGGCCAAGAATGAGCAGTTCTTC,CATSSSGRAKNEQFF
TRBV6-4,TRBD2,TRBJ2-1,15,few,TGTGCCAGCAGTGAGACTAGCGGGGGGCTTAATGAGCAGTTCTTC,CASSETSGGLNEQFF
TRBV20-1,TRBD2,TRBJ2-5,20,few,TGCAGTGCTAGAGATCGCCTTTCGAGCGGGAGGGCCCTCGTCAGAGAGACCCAGTACTTC,CSARDRLSSGRALVRETQYF
TRBV7-2,.,TRBJ1-6,16,once,TGTGCCAGCAGCTTACCCTTAACTTGGACGGAGGGGCCCCTCCACTTT,CASSLPLTWTEGPLHF
TRBV20-1,.,TRBJ2-6,19,.,TGCAGTGCTAGAGTTTGGGCCCTAGCAAAGAGGTCTGGGGCCAACGTCCTGACTTTC,CSARVWALAKRSGANVLTF
TRBV5-1,.,TRBJ2-1,14,few,TGCGCCAGCAGCTTGGTCGAGTCGTCTTACCCCAAGTTCTTC,CASSLVESSYPKFF
TRBV4-2,.,TRBJ2-7,14,.,TGTGCCAGCAGCCAAGACTATGGAAACCCCGAGCAGTACTTC,CASSQDYGNPEQYF
TRBV7-2,.,TRBJ1-2,15,.,TGTGCCAGCAGCCCGTATATAGAAACTAACTATGGCTACACCTTC,CASSPYIETNYGYTF
TRBV20-1,.,TRBJ2-7,14,.,TGCAGTGCTAGAGTGGCAGGGAAGACCTACGAGCAGTACTTC,CSARVAGKTYEQYF
TRBV5-6,.,TRBJ2-3,12,.,TGTGCCAGCAGCTTCTCCCTGGGTTCGCAGTATTTT,CASSFSLGSQYF
TRBV5-1,.,TRBJ1-2,13,few,TGCGCCAGCAGCTTCGAAGGGAGCTATGGCTACACCTTC,CASSFEGSYGYTF
TRBV7-2,TRBD2,TRBJ2-5,14,.,TGTGCCAGCAGCCCAATGGGAGGGTGGGAGACCCAGTACTTC,CASSPMGGWETQYF
TRBV7-2,TRBD1,TRBJ1-2,15,few,TGTGCCAGCAGCTACACCGGGACAGAGAACTATGGCTACACCTTC,CASSYTGTENYGYTF
TRBV20-1,.,TRBJ1-1,13,.,TGCAGTGCTAGTAAGGGGGTGGACACTGAAGCTTTCTTT,CSASKGVDTEAFF
TRBV7-3,.,TRBJ1-6,14,.,TGTGCCAGCAGCTCCGGACTCATGAATTCACCCCTCCACTTT,CASSSGLMNSPLHF
TRBV7-2,.,TRBJ2-3,14,few,TGTGCCAGCAGCCGCGCCTGGGTCACAGATACGCAGTATTTT,CASSRAWVTDTQYF
TRBV6-5,.,TRBJ1-1,14,few,TGTGCCAGCAGTTACTCGACGGAGAACACTGAAGCTTTCTTT,CASSYSTENTEAFF
TRBV11-2,.,TRBJ1-3,15,few,TGTGCCAGCAGCTTTTGGGAGAGCCCTGGAAACACCATATATTTT,CASSFWESPGNTIYF
TRBV7-3,.,TRBJ1-1,13,.,TGTGCCAGCAGCTTAAAGGGGCTCCAGGAAGCTTTCTTT,CASSLKGLQEAFF
TRBV6-2/TRBV6-3,.,TRBJ1-2,14,.,TGTGCCAGCAGTTGGGGCAGCCAGATGGATGGCTACACCTTC,CASSWGSQMDGYTF
TRBV30,.,TRBJ2-1,13,.,TGTGCCTGGAAGAGGTCTGGTGGCAATGAGCAGTTCTTC,CAWKRSGGNEQFF
TRBV7-9,TRBD1,TRBJ1-1,15,.,TGTGCCAGCAGCCCAGACAGGGGGAACAGATTAGAGGCTTTCTTT,CASSPDRGNRLEAFF
TRBV27,.,TRBJ2-3,14,few,TGTGCCAGCCAATACCGACAGCGCACAGATACGCAGTATTTT,CASQYRQRTDTQYF
TRBV12-3/TRBV12-4,TRBD1,TRBJ2-3,14,many,TGTGCCAGCAGATCGACAGGGCTCAGAGATACGCAGTATTTT,CASRSTGLRDTQYF
TRBV9,.,TRBJ1-1,14,.,TGTGCCAGCAGCACTGACTTAGGGAGCACTGAAGCTTTCTTT,CASSTDLGSTEAFF
TRBV6-2/TRBV6-3,.,TRBJ2-2,17,.,TGTGCCAGCAGTTATCAACTAGGAGGGGGAAACACCGGGGAGCTGTTTTTT,CASSYQLGGGNTGELFF
TRBV18,.,TRBJ2-7,14,few,TGTGCCAGCTCACCCCGCGGGCAGGGCAACGAGCAGTACTTC,CASSPRGQGNEQYF
TRBV5-1,.,TRBJ2-2,22,.,TGCGCCAGCAGCTTATACCTAAGCCTCGCGGGGATACGCCCAGTTACCGGCGGGGAGCTGTTTTTT,CASSLYLSLAGIRPVTGGELFF
TRBV19,.,TRBJ2-1,14,few,TGTGCCAGTAGTACTTCGACTCAAACCAATGAGCAGTTCTTC,CASSTSTQTNEQFF
TRBV15,.,TRBJ2-1,14,.,TGTGCCACCAGCAGCAGCCGTTTTTCTAATGAGCAGTTCTTC,CATSSSRFSNEQFF
TRBV20-1,.,TRBJ2-1,14,.,TGCAGTGCTAGGCCGCCAGGGGTATACACGGAGCAGTTCTTC,CSARPPGVYTEQFF
TRBV7-2,TRBD2,TRBJ2-5,17,.,TGTGCCAGCAGCTTAGAGGGACTAGCGGGGGGGTTTAGTCTCCAGTACTTC,CASSLEGLAGGFSLQYF